The 3 T cell receptor beta chains in this list originate from one sample, sequenced in a study of blood T cell repertoires in COVID-19 (dated by TCRdb to about 2020). The library was obtained by the immunoSEQ multiplex PCR assay. TCRdb retrieved this table from immuneACCESS and kept in-frame rearrangements only. Not all clones are present; in checked studies, unresolved V genes account for under half, and no reason is known for the remainder. The sample table lists 40,000 or so clones, 80% to 90% of them with a count of one. The ten largest clones take up about 5% of the sample. The sequenced sample was peripheral blood. Receptors were obtained from a man aged 35-49 years with active COVID-19.

The chain joins TRBV2 to TRBJ2-5, with D possibly being TRBD1 (5 bases). This CDR3 spans 13 amino acids. Looked up from germline, CDR1 is SNHLY and CDR2 is FYNNEI. V was trimmed by 4 bases and J by 5 bases, leaving 11 bases between them. CDR3 amino acids: CASSVIGVETQYF. CDR3 nucleotide sequence: TGTGCCAGCAGTGTGATAGGGGTGGAGACCCAGTACTTC.

The chain combines TRBV20-1 with TRBJ2-1; 10 positions agree with TRBD2. CDR1 DFQATT and CDR2 SNEGSKA come from the germline V gene (reference sequence). V was clipped by 3 bases and J by 5 bases; unmatched bases: 4. The CDR3 length is 14 residues. CDR3 coding DNA: TGCAGTGCTAGTAGCCTAGCGGGAGACAATGAGCAGTTCTTC. The encoded protein is CSASSLAGDNEQFF.

The chain couples TRBV4-1 to TRBJ1-1, with 8 positions matching TRBD1. CDR3 length: 13 amino acids. V dropped 6 bases and J dropped 4; count of bases not matched to a gene: 4. CDR1 and CDR2 (germline): MGHRA, YSYEKL. The DNA of the CDR3 is TGCGCCAGCAGTCCCACAGGGGGCACTGAAGCTTTCTTT. This encodes CASSPTGGTEAFF.